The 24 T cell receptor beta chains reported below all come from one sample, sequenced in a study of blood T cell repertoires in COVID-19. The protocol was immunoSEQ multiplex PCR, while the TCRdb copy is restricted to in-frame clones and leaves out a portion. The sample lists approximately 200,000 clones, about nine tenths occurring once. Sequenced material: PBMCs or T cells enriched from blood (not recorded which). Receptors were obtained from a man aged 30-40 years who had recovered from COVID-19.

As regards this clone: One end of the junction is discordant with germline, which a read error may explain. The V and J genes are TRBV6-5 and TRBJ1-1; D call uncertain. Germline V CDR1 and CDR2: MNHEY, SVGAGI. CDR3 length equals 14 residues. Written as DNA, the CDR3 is TGTGCCAGCAGTTATCTCTCTCTGAACTCTGAAGCTTTCTTT. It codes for CASSYLSLNSEAFF.

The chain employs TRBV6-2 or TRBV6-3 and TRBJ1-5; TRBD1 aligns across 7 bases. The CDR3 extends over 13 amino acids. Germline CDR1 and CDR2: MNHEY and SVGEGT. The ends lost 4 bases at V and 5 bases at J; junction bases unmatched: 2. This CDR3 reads CASSSTGHQPQHF. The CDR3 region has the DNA TGTGCCAGCAGTTCGACAGGGCATCAGCCCCAGCATTTT.

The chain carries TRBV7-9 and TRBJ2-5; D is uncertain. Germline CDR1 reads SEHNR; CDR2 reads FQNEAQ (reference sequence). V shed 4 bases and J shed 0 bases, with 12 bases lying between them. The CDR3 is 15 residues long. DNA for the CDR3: TGTGCCAGCAGCTCAACCAGGCCCTACCAAGAGACCCAGTACTTC. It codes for CASSSTRPYQETQYF. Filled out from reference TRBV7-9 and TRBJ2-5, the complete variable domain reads DTGVSQNPRHKITKRGQNVTFRCDPISEHNRLYWYRQTLGQGPEFLTYFQNEAQLEKSRLLSDRFSAERPKGSFSTLEIQRTEQGDSAMYLCASSSTRPYQETQYFGPGTRLLVL.

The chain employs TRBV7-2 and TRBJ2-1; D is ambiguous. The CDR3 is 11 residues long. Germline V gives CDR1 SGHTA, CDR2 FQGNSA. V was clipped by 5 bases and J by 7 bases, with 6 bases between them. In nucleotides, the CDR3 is TGTGCCAGCAGCCAAGCTAATGAGCAGTTCTTC. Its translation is CASSQANEQFF.

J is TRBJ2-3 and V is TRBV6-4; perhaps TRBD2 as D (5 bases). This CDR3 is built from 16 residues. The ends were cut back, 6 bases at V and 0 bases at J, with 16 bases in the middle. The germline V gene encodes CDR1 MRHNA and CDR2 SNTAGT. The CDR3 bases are TGTGCCAGCAGCGGGGTTTATGGACGGAGCACAGATACGCAGTATTTT. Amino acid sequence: CASSGVYGRSTDTQYF.

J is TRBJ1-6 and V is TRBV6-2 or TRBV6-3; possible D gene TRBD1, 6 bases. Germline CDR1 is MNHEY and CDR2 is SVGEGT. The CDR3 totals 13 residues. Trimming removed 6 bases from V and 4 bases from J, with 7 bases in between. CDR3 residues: CASSQGYNSPLHF. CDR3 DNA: TGTGCCAGCAGCCAGGGGTATAATTCACCCCTCCACTTT.

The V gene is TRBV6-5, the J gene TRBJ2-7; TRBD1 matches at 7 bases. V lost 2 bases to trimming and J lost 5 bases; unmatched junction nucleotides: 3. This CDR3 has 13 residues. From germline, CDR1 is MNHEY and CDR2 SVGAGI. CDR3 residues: CASSYTGVNEQYF. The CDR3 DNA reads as TGTGCCAGCAGTTACACAGGGGTTAACGAGCAGTACTTC.

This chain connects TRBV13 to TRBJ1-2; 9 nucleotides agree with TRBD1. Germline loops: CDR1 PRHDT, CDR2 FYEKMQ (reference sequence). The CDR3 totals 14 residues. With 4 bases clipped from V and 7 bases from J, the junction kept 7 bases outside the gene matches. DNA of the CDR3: TGTGCCAGCAGCTCTCGGACAGGGGAGAGTGGCTACACCTTC. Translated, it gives CASSSRTGESGYTF.

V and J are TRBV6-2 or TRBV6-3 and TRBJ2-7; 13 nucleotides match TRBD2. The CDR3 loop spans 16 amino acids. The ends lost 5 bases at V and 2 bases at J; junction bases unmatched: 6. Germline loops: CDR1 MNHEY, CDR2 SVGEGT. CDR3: CASSRGLAGIPYEQYF. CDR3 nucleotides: TGTGCCAGCAGTAGGGGACTAGCGGGAATCCCCTACGAGCAGTACTTC.

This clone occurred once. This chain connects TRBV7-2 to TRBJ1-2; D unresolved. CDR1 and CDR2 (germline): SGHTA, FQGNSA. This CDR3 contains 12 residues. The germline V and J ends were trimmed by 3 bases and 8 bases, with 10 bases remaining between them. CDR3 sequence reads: CASSLGEGGYTF. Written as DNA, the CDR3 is TGTGCCAGCAGCTTGGGAGAAGGAGGCTACACCTTC.

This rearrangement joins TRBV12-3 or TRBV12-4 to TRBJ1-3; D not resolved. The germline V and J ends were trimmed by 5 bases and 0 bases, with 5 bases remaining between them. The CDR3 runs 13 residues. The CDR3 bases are TGTGCCAGCAGTCCAAACTCTGGAAACACCATATATTTT. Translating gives CASSPNSGNTIYF.

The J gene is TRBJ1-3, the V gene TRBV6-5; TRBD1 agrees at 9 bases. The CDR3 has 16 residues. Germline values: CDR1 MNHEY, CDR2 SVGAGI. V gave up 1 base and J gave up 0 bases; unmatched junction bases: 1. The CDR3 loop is CASSYLTGGSGNTIYF. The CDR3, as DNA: TGTGCCAGCAGTTACTTGACAGGGGGCTCTGGAAACACCATATATTTT.

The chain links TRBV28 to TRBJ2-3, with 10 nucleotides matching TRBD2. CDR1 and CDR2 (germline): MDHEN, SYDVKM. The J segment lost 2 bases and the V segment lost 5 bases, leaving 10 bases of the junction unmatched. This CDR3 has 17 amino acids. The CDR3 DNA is TGTGCCAGCAGTCTAAGTAAAGCGGGAGGGCCCACAGATACGCAGTATTTT. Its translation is CASSLSKAGGPTDTQYF.

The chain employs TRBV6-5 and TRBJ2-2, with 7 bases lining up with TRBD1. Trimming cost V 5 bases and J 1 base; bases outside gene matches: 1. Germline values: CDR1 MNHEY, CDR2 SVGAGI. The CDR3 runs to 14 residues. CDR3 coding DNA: TGTGCCAGCAGTAGGACAGGGAACACCGGGGAGCTGTTTTTT. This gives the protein CASSRTGNTGELFF.

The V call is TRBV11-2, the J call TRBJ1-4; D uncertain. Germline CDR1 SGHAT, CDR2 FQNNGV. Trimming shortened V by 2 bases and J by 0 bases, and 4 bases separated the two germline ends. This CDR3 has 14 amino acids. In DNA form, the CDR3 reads TGTGCCAGCAGCTTATATTCAACTAATGAAAAACTGTTTTTT. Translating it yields CASSLYSTNEKLFF.

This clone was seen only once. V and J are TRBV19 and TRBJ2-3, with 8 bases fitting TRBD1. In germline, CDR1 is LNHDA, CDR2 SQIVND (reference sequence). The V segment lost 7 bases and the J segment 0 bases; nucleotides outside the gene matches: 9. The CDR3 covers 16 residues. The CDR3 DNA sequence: TGTGCCAGTACCGATCGGACAGGGAAAAGCACAGATACGCAGTATTTT. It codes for CASTDRTGKSTDTQYF.

The CDR3 DNA sequence: TGTGCCAGCAGTGGAGACAGCGCTTATGAAAAACTGTTTTTT. Encoded protein: CASSGDSAYEKLFF. The chain recombines TRBV2 with TRBJ1-4; D may be TRBD1 (5 bases). CDR1 SNHLY and CDR2 FYNNEI come from the germline V gene. V was shortened by 4 bases and J by 6 bases, with 12 bases between the two germline ends. The CDR3 has 14 amino acids. The complete variable domain, with remaining parts taken from reference TRBV2 and TRBJ1-4, reads EPEVTQTPSHQVTQMGQEVILRCVPISNHLYFYWYRQILGQKVEFLVSFYNNEISEKSEIFDDQFSVERPDGSNFTLKIRSTKLEDSAMYFCASSGDSAYEKLFFGSGTQLSVL.

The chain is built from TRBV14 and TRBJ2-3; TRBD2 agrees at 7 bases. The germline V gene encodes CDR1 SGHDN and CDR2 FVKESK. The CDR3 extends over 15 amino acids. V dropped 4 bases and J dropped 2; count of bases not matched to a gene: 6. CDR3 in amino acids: CASSLTGGFTDTQYF. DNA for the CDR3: TGTGCCAGCAGCCTGACGGGAGGCTTCACAGATACGCAGTATTTT.

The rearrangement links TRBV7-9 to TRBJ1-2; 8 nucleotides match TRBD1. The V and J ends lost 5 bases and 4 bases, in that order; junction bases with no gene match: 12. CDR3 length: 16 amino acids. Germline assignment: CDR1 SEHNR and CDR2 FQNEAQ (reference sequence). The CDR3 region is CASSQAAVGTGYGYTF. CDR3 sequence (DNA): TGTGCCAGCAGCCAAGCCGCCGTTGGGACAGGCTATGGCTACACCTTC.

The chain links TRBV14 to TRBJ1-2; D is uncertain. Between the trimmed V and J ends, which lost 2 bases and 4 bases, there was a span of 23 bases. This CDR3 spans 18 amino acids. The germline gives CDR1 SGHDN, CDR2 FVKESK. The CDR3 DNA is TGTGCCAGCAGCCAACAAGATCCTCCCGGCCCCCCGGGCTATGGCTACACCTTC. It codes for CASSQQDPPGPPGYGYTF. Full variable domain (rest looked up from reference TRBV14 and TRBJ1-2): EAGVTQFPSHSVIEKGQTVTLRCDPISGHDNLYWYRRVMGKEIKFLLHFVKESKQDESGMPNNRFLAERTGGTYSTLKVQPAELEDSGVYFCASSQQDPPGPPGYGYTFGSGTRLTVV.

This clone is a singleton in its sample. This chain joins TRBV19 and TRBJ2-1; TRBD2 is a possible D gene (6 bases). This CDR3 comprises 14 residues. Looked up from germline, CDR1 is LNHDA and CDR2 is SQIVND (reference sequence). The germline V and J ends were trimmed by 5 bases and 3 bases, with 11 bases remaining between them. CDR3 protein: CASSPSDGYNEQFF. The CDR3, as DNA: TGTGCCAGTAGTCCTAGCGACGGCTACAATGAGCAGTTCTTC.

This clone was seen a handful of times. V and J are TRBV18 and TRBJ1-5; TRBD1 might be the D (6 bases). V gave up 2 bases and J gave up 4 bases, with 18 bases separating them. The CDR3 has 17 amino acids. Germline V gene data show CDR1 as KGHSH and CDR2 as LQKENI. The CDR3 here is CASSPEGGQSGNQPQHF. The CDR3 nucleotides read TGTGCCAGCTCACCAGAAGGCGGACAGTCGGGGAATCAGCCCCAGCATTTT.

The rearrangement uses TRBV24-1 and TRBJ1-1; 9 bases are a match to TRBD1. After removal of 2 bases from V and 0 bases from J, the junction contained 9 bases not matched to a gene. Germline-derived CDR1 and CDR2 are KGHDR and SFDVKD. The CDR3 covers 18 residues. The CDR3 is CATSDSKPGQGMNTEAFF. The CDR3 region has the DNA TGTGCCACCAGTGATTCGAAACCGGGACAGGGTATGAACACTGAAGCTTTCTTT.

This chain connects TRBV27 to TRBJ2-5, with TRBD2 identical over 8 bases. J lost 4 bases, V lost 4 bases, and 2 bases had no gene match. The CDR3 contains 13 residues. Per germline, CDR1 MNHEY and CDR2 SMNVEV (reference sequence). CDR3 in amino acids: CASSYGGGETQYF. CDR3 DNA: TGTGCCAGCAGTTACGGGGGGGGAGAGACCCAGTACTTC.